This TCR beta chain was captured by sequencing in a study of OX40 agonist ivuxolimab in advanced cancers. Clones were read by immunoSEQ multiplex PCR, and TCRdb kept only the in-frame ones, dropping some. The sample lists roughly 100,000 clones, about 96% occurring once. The CDR3 consists of 14 residues. V was shortened by 0 bases and J by 3 bases, with 11 bases between the two germline ends. Germline lookup yields CDR1 GTSNPN and CDR2 SVGIG (reference sequence). The TCR comes from an adult with an advanced solid tumor such as melanoma, head and neck, liver or kidney cancer. This sample comprised CD4+ or CD8+ T cells sorted from blood, obtained in a trial of the OX40 agonist ivuxolimab. The rearrangement joins TRBV30 to TRBJ1-2; D not resolved. CDR3 nucleotide sequence: TGTGCCTGGAGTGTTGGGGTCCGGTACTATGGCTACACCTTC. Amino acids: CAWSVGVRYYGYTF.